A selection of T cell receptor beta chains follows, all from one sample in a study of cytomegalovirus exposure and HLA in healthy donors. Generated by immunoSEQ multiplex PCR, the TCRdb table keeps only in-frame clones and is missing some. The sample has fewer than 150,000 clones, about 64% seen once. The sample consisted of PBMCs. The receptors come from a young man in good health and CMV-seropositive. CDR3s include the opening cysteine and the closing phenylalanine or tryptophan. Fields, in order: clone size, J gene, D gene, V gene, CDR3 protein, CDR3 DNA. D genes are given only for firm matches. Some rows mark clone size as missing; the rest say once, few, many or name a class of expanded clone.

.	TRBJ1-5	TRBD1	TRBV7-2	CASSRDSGNQPQHF	TGTGCCAGCAGCAGGGACAGTGGCAATCAGCCCCAGCATTTT
once	TRBJ2-7	.	TRBV6-1	CASSEVGMRYF	TGTGCCAGCAGTGAAGTCGGGATGCGGTACTTC
.	TRBJ2-3	.	TRBV4-1	CASSQGWGGQDTQYF	TGCGCCAGCAGCCAGGGGTGGGGGGGGCAAGATACGCAGTATTTT
.	TRBJ2-1	TRBD2	TRBV19	CASSMGGSGGEQFF	TGTGCCAGTAGTATGGGGGGGAGCGGAGGGGAGCAGTTCTTC
few	TRBJ2-1	TRBD2	TRBV9	CASSVYLSGGGNEQFF	TGTGCCAGCAGCGTATATCTTAGCGGGGGGGGCAATGAGCAGTTCTTC
few	TRBJ2-2	TRBD2	TRBV27	CASSPQAGTGELFF	TGTGCCAGCAGTCCGCAAGCGGGGACCGGGGAGCTGTTTTTT
once	TRBJ2-5	TRBD1	TRBV5-1	CASSSNPGGAETQYF	TGCGCCAGCAGCTCAAACCCAGGGGGCGCCGAGACCCAGTACTTC
few	TRBJ1-2	.	TRBV28	CASSQMTRYGYTF	TGTGCCAGCAGTCAAATGACACGGTATGGCTACACCTTC
.	TRBJ2-7	TRBD2	TRBV7-2	CASSEGLADSSYEQYF	TGTGCCAGCAGTGAAGGACTAGCGGATAGCTCCTACGAGCAGTACTTC
.	TRBJ1-2	TRBD1	TRBV5-4	CASSLTGGRGYTF	TGTGCCAGCAGCTTGACAGGGGGCAGGGGCTACACCTTC
.	TRBJ2-6	.	TRBV28	CASSHRFLSGANVLTF	TGTGCCAGCAGTCACAGGTTTCTATCTGGGGCCAACGTCCTGACTTTC
.	TRBJ1-5	.	TRBV18	CASSPTRGSNQPQHF	TGTGCCAGCTCACCAACCCGTGGCAGCAATCAGCCCCAGCATTTT
.	TRBJ1-6	TRBD1	TRBV28	CASISDRGGSPLHF	TGTGCCAGCATATCCGACAGGGGCGGTTCACCCCTCCACTTT
once	TRBJ2-3	.	TRBV4-1	CASSQSTGTRDKADTQYF	TGCGCCAGCAGCCAATCTACCGGGACCCGGGACAAGGCAGATACGCAGTATTTT
.	TRBJ1-4	TRBD1	TRBV11-3	CASSTDRGVTNEKLFF	TGTGCCAGCAGCACCGACAGGGGTGTAACTAATGAAAAACTGTTTTTT
few	TRBJ1-5	TRBD1	TRBV27	CASSPGTGNQPQHF	TGTGCCAGCAGCCCCGGGACAGGTAATCAGCCCCAGCATTTT
.	TRBJ1-5	TRBD1	TRBV2	CASSEETGGNQPQHF	TGTGCCAGCAGTGAAGAGACAGGGGGCAATCAGCCCCAGCATTTT
once	TRBJ1-1	TRBD1	TRBV2	CASSIQGYTEAFF	TGTGCCAGCAGCATACAGGGGTACACTGAAGCTTTCTTT